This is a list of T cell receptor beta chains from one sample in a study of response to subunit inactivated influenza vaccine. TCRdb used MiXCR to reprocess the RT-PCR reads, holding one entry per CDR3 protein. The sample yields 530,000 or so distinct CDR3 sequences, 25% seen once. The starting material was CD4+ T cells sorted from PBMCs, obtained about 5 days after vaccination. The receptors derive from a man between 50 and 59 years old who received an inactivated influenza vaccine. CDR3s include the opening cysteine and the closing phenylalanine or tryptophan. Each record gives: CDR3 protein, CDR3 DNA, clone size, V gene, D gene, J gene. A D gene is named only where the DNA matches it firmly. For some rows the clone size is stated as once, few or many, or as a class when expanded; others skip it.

CDR3 protein: CASSGIRGPSTDTQYF
CDR3 DNA: TGTGCCAGCAGCGGGATCAGGGGACCTAGCACAGATACGCAGTATTTT
clone size: many
V gene: TRBV11-2
D gene: -
J gene: TRBJ2-3

CDR3 protein: CASLLQGFQTEYGYTF
CDR3 DNA: TGTGCCAGTTTACTCCAGGGTTTCCAGACCGAATATGGCTACACCTTC
clone size: few
V gene: TRBV5-8
D gene: -
J gene: TRBJ1-2

CDR3 protein: CASSLERGEVELFF
CDR3 DNA: TGTGCCAGCAGCTTGGAGCGAGGGGAAGTGGAGCTGTTTTTT
clone size: -
V gene: TRBV5-6
D gene: -
J gene: TRBJ2-2

CDR3 protein: CASSLPKMNTEAFF
CDR3 DNA: TGTGCCAGCAGCTTACCAAAAATGAACACTGAAGCTTTCTTT
clone size: few
V gene: TRBV7-9
D gene: -
J gene: TRBJ1-1

CDR3 protein: CASSQQERAQFF
CDR3 DNA: TGTGCCAGCAGCCAACAGGAAAGGGCCCAGTTCTTC
clone size: -
V gene: TRBV28
D gene: -
J gene: TRBJ2-1

CDR3 protein: CASSLIPGSYEQYF
CDR3 DNA: TGCGCCAGCAGCTTAATTCCCGGATCCTACGAGCAGTACTTC
clone size: few
V gene: TRBV5-1
D gene: -
J gene: TRBJ2-7

CDR3 protein: CASSLSQGGYTEAFF
CDR3 DNA: TGTGCCAGCAGTTTAAGTCAAGGGGGCTACACTGAAGCTTTCTTT
clone size: -
V gene: TRBV12-3/TRBV12-4
D gene: TRBD1
J gene: TRBJ1-1

CDR3 protein: CASSFPGGLMNTEAFF
CDR3 DNA: TGTGCCAGCAGCTTTCCAGGGGGCCTCATGAACACTGAAGCTTTCTTT
clone size: -
V gene: TRBV7-9
D gene: TRBD1
J gene: TRBJ1-1

CDR3 protein: CSARLLDIQYF
CDR3 DNA: TGCAGTGCTAGACTTTTAGACATTCAGTACTTC
clone size: many
V gene: TRBV20-1
D gene: -
J gene: TRBJ2-4

CDR3 protein: CANTSWASGSNTGELFF
CDR3 DNA: -
clone size: -
V gene: TRBV12-1
D gene: -
J gene: TRBJ2-2

CDR3 protein: CASSKALFISGRRETQYF
CDR3 DNA: TGTGCCAGCAGCAAAGCGCTATTTATCAGCGGGAGACGAGAGACCCAGTACTTC
clone size: -
V gene: TRBV21-1
D gene: -
J gene: TRBJ2-5

CDR3 protein: CASRRRIRPQETQYF
CDR3 DNA: TGTGCCAGCAGAAGAAGGATACGGCCCCAAGAGACCCAGTACTTC
clone size: many
V gene: TRBV6-2/TRBV6-3
D gene: -
J gene: TRBJ2-5

CDR3 protein: CSVAPGTGTYEQYF
CDR3 DNA: TGCAGCGTAGCCCCCGGGACAGGGACTTACGAGCAGTACTTC
clone size: -
V gene: TRBV29-1
D gene: TRBD1
J gene: TRBJ2-7

CDR3 protein: CSARKDTEAFF
CDR3 DNA: TGCAGTGCTAGAAAGGACACTGAAGCTTTCTTT
clone size: few
V gene: TRBV20-1
D gene: -
J gene: TRBJ1-1

CDR3 protein: CASSKGQINSPLHF
CDR3 DNA: TGTGCCAGCAGTAAGGGACAGATTAATTCACCCCTCCACTTT
clone size: few
V gene: TRBV2
D gene: TRBD1
J gene: TRBJ1-6

CDR3 protein: CASSTGTGLIYEQYF
CDR3 DNA: TGCGCCAGCAGCACTGGGACAGGGCTAATCTACGAGCAGTACTTC
clone size: many
V gene: TRBV5-1
D gene: TRBD1
J gene: TRBJ2-7

CDR3 protein: CASSLGLAGAGEQFF
CDR3 DNA: TGCGCCAGCAGCCTCGGACTAGCGGGGGCGGGGGAGCAGTTCTTC
clone size: few
V gene: TRBV4-1
D gene: TRBD2
J gene: TRBJ2-1

CDR3 protein: CASKQRQLDIYGYTF
CDR3 DNA: TGTGCCAGCAAGCAAAGGCAGCTTGATATCTATGGCTACACCTTC
clone size: -
V gene: TRBV6-1
D gene: -
J gene: TRBJ1-2

CDR3 protein: CASSLGLAEAFF
CDR3 DNA: TGTGCCAGCAGCTTAGGTTTGGCTGAAGCTTTCTTT
clone size: few
V gene: TRBV7-2
D gene: -
J gene: TRBJ1-1

CDR3 protein: CASSQEAGSYQHF
CDR3 DNA: TGTGCCAGCAGCCAAGAAGCCGGGAGCTACCAGCATTTT
clone size: -
V gene: TRBV3-1
D gene: -
J gene: TRBJ1-5

CDR3 protein: CATSDLGKTGTYEQYF
CDR3 DNA: TGTGCCACCAGTGATTTGGGGAAGACAGGAACCTACGAGCAGTACTTC
clone size: -
V gene: TRBV24-1
D gene: -
J gene: TRBJ2-7

CDR3 protein: CASSLDFGSYNEQFF
CDR3 DNA: TGCGCCAGCAGCTTGGACTTTGGGTCCTACAATGAGCAGTTCTTC
clone size: few
V gene: TRBV5-1
D gene: -
J gene: TRBJ2-1

CDR3 protein: CASRGESTQYF
CDR3 DNA: TGTGCCAGCAGAGGGGAAAGTACGCAGTATTTT
clone size: few
V gene: TRBV6-1
D gene: -
J gene: TRBJ2-3

CDR3 protein: CASSLRQGRSEKLFF
CDR3 DNA: TGTGCCAGCAGTCTCCGCCAGGGCCGCAGTGAAAAACTGTTTTTT
clone size: -
V gene: TRBV6-2/TRBV6-3
D gene: -
J gene: TRBJ1-4

CDR3 protein: CASSPGERGEQFF
CDR3 DNA: TGTGCCAGCAGCCCCGGGGAACGGGGTGAGCAGTTCTTC
clone size: -
V gene: TRBV7-9
D gene: -
J gene: TRBJ2-1

CDR3 protein: CASSSIGSTDTQYF
CDR3 DNA: TGCGCCAGCAGCTCTATAGGGAGCACAGATACGCAGTATTTT
clone size: many
V gene: TRBV5-1
D gene: -
J gene: TRBJ2-3

CDR3 protein: CASSRLANVETQYF
CDR3 DNA: TGTGCCAGCAGCCGACTAGCAAACGTAGAGACCCAGTACTTC
clone size: -
V gene: TRBV7-8
D gene: TRBD2
J gene: TRBJ2-5

CDR3 protein: CSPEAYNEQFF
CDR3 DNA: TGCAGTCCCGAGGCCTACAATGAGCAGTTCTTC
clone size: -
V gene: TRBV20-1
D gene: -
J gene: TRBJ2-1

CDR3 protein: CASSRWTGEGEKLFF
CDR3 DNA: TGTGCCAGCAGCCGATGGACAGGGGAGGGTGAAAAACTGTTTTTT
clone size: -
V gene: TRBV3-1
D gene: TRBD1
J gene: TRBJ1-4

CDR3 protein: CASKGGYSYNEQFF
CDR3 DNA: TGCGCCAGCAAGGGGGGTTACTCCTACAATGAGCAGTTCTTC
clone size: -
V gene: TRBV5-1
D gene: -
J gene: TRBJ2-1

CDR3 protein: CASSPFRTGSTGELFF
CDR3 DNA: TGTGCCAGCAGCCCCTTCCGGACAGGGAGCACCGGGGAGCTGTTTTTT
clone size: few
V gene: TRBV28
D gene: TRBD1
J gene: TRBJ2-2

CDR3 protein: CASSHLTEGYEQYF
CDR3 DNA: TGCGCCAGCAGCCATTTGACAGAGGGCTACGAGCAGTACTTC
clone size: -
V gene: TRBV4-3
D gene: -
J gene: TRBJ2-7

CDR3 protein: CASSLWGDTQYF
CDR3 DNA: TGTGCCAGCAGTTTATGGGGAGATACGCAGTATTTT
clone size: -
V gene: TRBV12-3/TRBV12-4
D gene: -
J gene: TRBJ2-3

CDR3 protein: CASSDSMAGGEQFF
CDR3 DNA: TGTGCCAGCAGTGACTCGATGGCAGGGGGAGAGCAGTTCTTC
clone size: few
V gene: TRBV6-4
D gene: TRBD1
J gene: TRBJ2-1

CDR3 protein: CASSEALGVVEQFF
CDR3 DNA: TGTGCCAGCAGTGAAGCGCTAGGGGTCGTTGAGCAGTTCTTC
clone size: -
V gene: TRBV6-1
D gene: -
J gene: TRBJ2-1

CDR3 protein: CSAKTPGRSGELFF
CDR3 DNA: TGCAGTGCGAAGACTCCTGGCAGGTCCGGCGAGCTGTTTTTT
clone size: -
V gene: TRBV20-1
D gene: -
J gene: TRBJ2-2

CDR3 protein: CSALQDSTDTQYF
CDR3 DNA: TGCAGTGCTCTACAGGACAGCACAGATACGCAGTATTTT
clone size: -
V gene: TRBV20-1
D gene: -
J gene: TRBJ2-3

CDR3 protein: CASSFRMNTEAFF
CDR3 DNA: TGTGCCAGCAGTTTCCGGATGAACACTGAAGCTTTCTTT
clone size: -
V gene: TRBV27
D gene: -
J gene: TRBJ1-1

CDR3 protein: CASSYSRAGNQPQHF
CDR3 DNA: TGTGCCAGCAGTTACTCTCGGGCAGGCAATCAGCCCCAGCATTTT
clone size: few
V gene: TRBV6-5
D gene: -
J gene: TRBJ1-5

CDR3 protein: CASSARLRRAGGDTEAFF
CDR3 DNA: TGTGCCAGCAGTGCACGCCTAAGAAGGGCAGGAGGAGACACTGAAGCTTTCTTT
clone size: -
V gene: TRBV12-3/TRBV12-4
D gene: -
J gene: TRBJ1-1